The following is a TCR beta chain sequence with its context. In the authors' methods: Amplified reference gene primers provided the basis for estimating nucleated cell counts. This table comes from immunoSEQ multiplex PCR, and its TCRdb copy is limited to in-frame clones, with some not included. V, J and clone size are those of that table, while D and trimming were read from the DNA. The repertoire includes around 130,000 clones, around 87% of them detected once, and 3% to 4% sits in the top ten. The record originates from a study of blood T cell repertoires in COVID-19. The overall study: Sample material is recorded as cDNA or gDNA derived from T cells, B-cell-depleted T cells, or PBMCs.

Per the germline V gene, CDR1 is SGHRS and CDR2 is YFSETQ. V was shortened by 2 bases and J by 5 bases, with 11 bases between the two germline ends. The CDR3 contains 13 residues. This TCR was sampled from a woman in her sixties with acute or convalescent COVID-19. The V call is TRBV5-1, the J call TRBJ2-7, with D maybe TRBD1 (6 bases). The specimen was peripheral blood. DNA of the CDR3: TGCGCCAGCAGCTTAGACAGGAACGACGAGCAGTACTTC. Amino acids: CASSLDRNDEQYF.